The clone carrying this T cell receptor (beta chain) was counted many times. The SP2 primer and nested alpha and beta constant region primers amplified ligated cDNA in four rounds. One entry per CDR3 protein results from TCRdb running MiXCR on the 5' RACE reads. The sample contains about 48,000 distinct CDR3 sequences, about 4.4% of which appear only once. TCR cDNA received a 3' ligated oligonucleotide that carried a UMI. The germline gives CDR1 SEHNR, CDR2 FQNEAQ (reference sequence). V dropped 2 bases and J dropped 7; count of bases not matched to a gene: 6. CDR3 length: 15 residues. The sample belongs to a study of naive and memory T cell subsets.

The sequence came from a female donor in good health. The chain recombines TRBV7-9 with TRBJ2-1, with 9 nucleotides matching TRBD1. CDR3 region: CASSLRQGVGNEQFF. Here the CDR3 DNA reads TGTGCCAGCAGCTTAAGACAGGGGGTGGGGAATGAGCAGTTCTTC. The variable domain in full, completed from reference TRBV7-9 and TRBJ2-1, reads DTGVSQNPRHKITKRGQNVTFRCDPISEHNRLYWYRQTLGQGPEFLTYFQNEAQLEKSRLLSDRFSAERPKGSFSTLEIQRTEQGDSAMYLCASSLRQGVGNEQFFGPGTRLTVL.